The table lists the clone carrying this T cell receptor beta chain with a count of one. Its cognate antigen is unknown. The entry originates in a study of shared clonotypes between healthy human individuals. Genomic DNA (from each subset) was split evenly across several immunoSEQ plates. The protocol was immunoSEQ multiplex PCR, while the TCRdb copy is restricted to in-frame clones and leaves out a portion. The sample contains around 600,000 clones, around 96% of which appear only once. The CDR3 loop spans 13 amino acids. The V gene lost 2 bases and the J gene lost 1 base, with 5 bases spanning the gap. The V gene's germline CDR1 is SGHVS and CDR2 FQNEAQ. The naive CD8 population came from CD45RO-negative cells selected for CCR7, without terminally differentiated effector memory CD45RA+ cells. Donors included only healthy HIV-negative adults lacking recent acute infections or vaccinations. General observations from the study: Clonotypes that were shared across a handful of donors made up around 5% of naive CD4 clonotypes.

Source material: naive CD8+ T cells sorted from blood. The receptor was isolated from a woman in her twenties or thirties in good health. This chain uses TRBV7-8 with TRBJ1-1; D gene ambiguous. The CDR3 region is CASSLLSNTEAFF. In DNA form, the CDR3 reads TGTGCCAGCAGCTTATTATCGAACACTGAAGCTTTCTTT.